The 32 T cell receptor beta chains in this list originate from one sample, sequenced in a study of cytomegalovirus exposure and HLA in healthy donors. The PCR made use of 60 Vbeta and 13 Jbeta primers. TCRdb's copy holds only in-frame clones and misses some; the assay was immunoSEQ multiplex PCR. The sample lists almost 200,000 clones; around 78% were seen once. The material sequenced was PBMCs. Every receptor here comes from a man younger than 45 in good health and CMV-seronegative.

The chain links TRBV11-2 to TRBJ2-7, with 7 bases aligning to TRBD1. Trimming at V came to 1 base and at J to 5 bases, leaving 2 bases not matched to a gene. Germline CDR1 and CDR2: SGHAT and FQNNGV. This CDR3 contains 13 residues. CDR3 nucleotide sequence: TGTGCCAGCAGCTTAGTGAGGGGGCACGAGCAGTACTTC. Amino acid sequence: CASSLVRGHEQYF.

This clone has more than one count but fewer than ten. The V gene is TRBV5-1, the J gene TRBJ1-1; 7 bases agree with TRBD1. CDR1 and CDR2 from the germline V gene are SGHRS and YFSETQ. There are 16 residues in the CDR3. J gave up 4 bases and V 3 bases, and 12 bases lay outside the gene matches. For the CDR3, the DNA is TGCGCCAGCAGCTGGAACAGGGGTATATCGGGCACTGAAGCTTTCTTT. Translating gives CASSWNRGISGTEAFF.

The chain carries TRBV7-9 and TRBJ1-5, with D perhaps TRBD1 (5 bases). The CDR3 covers 12 residues. The V end lost 1 base, the J end lost 8 bases, and 6 bases lay between the germline ends. Germline V gene sequence: CDR1 SEHNR, CDR2 FQNEAQ (reference sequence). The CDR3 coding sequence is TGTGCCAGCAGCTTAGGGGGGGAGCCCCAGCATTTT. Encoded protein: CASSLGGEPQHF.

The chain couples TRBV6-5 to TRBJ1-2, with 8 bases aligning to TRBD1. This CDR3 has 16 residues. Germline V gene data show CDR1 as MNHEY and CDR2 as SVGAGI. The V and J ends lost 2 bases and 7 bases, in that order; junction bases with no gene match: 12. The CDR3, as DNA: TGTGCCAGCAGTTACAATCAGGGGGCGCCGGGAGGTGGCTACACCTTC. Encoded protein: CASSYNQGAPGGGYTF.

CDR3 DNA sequence: TGCGCCAGCAGCTTTTCCTACGAGCAGTACTTC. It codes for CASSFSYEQYF. This chain joins TRBV5-1 and TRBJ2-5; D unclear. TRBJ2-7 matches the DNA end more closely, so the J call is doubtful. This CDR3 region has 11 residues. Germline CDR1 SGHRS, CDR2 YFSETQ.

This clone showed up just a few times. The junction and the germline gene differ at one end; a read error may be behind it. V gene TRBV7-2 combines with J gene TRBJ2-7, with TRBD1 matching 8 bases. The CDR3 runs to 12 residues. Per the germline V gene, CDR1 is SGHTA and CDR2 is FQGNSA. Written as DNA, the CDR3 is TGTGCCAGCAGCTTAGGGACAGGGCTGAGGCTCTTC. This codes for CASSLGTGLRLF.

A few counts support this clone. The rearrangement links TRBV7-2 to TRBJ1-5; 8 bases map to TRBD1. This CDR3 spans 15 amino acids. Trimming removed 6 bases from V and 4 bases from J; junction bases left unmatched: 8. The germline gives CDR1 SGHTA, CDR2 FQGNSA. CDR3 bases: TGTGCCAGCAGTCGGCCAGGACAGGGTAATCAGCCCCAGCATTTT. This encodes CASSRPGQGNQPQHF.

The chain recombines TRBV19 with TRBJ2-3; D perhaps matches TRBD2 (6 bases). CDR1 LNHDA and CDR2 SQIVND come from the germline V gene (reference sequence). The CDR3 has 14 amino acids. V lost 8 bases, J lost 6 bases, and 18 bases lay in between. For the CDR3, the DNA is TGTGCCAGTCGTAGCGGCCCCGTGTGGGATACGCAGTATTTT. Residues: CASRSGPVWDTQYF.

CDR3 in amino acids: CASSERGGVVELFF. The DNA for the CDR3 is TGTGCCAGCAGTGAAAGAGGAGGGGTCGTGGAGCTGTTTTTT. The chain couples TRBV6-1 to TRBJ2-2; a possible D gene is TRBD2 (6 bases). The germline CDR1 and CDR2 sequences are MNHNS and SASEGT. V lost 2 bases and J lost 10, with 14 bases in between. There are 14 residues in the CDR3.

The gene calls are TRBV7-9 and TRBJ2-5, with a weak D call TRBD1 (5 bases). CDR1 is SEHNR, CDR2 FQNEAQ, per germline (reference sequence). The CDR3 totals 15 residues. The V gene lost 2 bases and the J gene lost 3 bases, with 13 bases spanning the gap. For the CDR3, the DNA is TGTGCCAGCAGCTTAAGAGTAGGGGCCAAAGAGACCCAGTACTTC. This translates into CASSLRVGAKETQYF.

The rearrangement uses TRBV4-1 and TRBJ2-1; TRBD2 aligns across 7 bases. Germline V lookup: CDR1 MGHRA, CDR2 YSYEKL. J gave up 4 bases and V 1 base, and 4 bases lay outside the gene matches. The CDR3 extends over 15 amino acids. The CDR3 is CASSQALAVYNEQFF. The CDR3 region has the DNA TGCGCCAGCAGCCAAGCTCTAGCGGTGTACAATGAGCAGTTCTTC.

As regards this clone: Other DNA sequences in this sample translate to the same CDR3. This rearrangement joins TRBV25-1 to TRBJ2-5, with D possibly being TRBD1 (6 bases). V shed 1 base and J shed 5 bases, with 14 bases lying between them. Germline V CDR1 and CDR2: MGHDK, SYGVNS. This CDR3 is 15 amino acids long. The CDR3 region has the DNA TGTGCCAGCAGTGAATTCAGGCAGGGGAGTGAGACCCAGTACTTC. Protein product: CASSEFRQGSETQYF.

The rearrangement joins TRBV7-2 to TRBJ1-3; the D gene is possibly TRBD1 (5 bases). Trimming pared 5 bases from V and 0 bases from J, leaving 14 bases between. Germline CDR1 reads SGHTA; CDR2 reads FQGNSA. The CDR3 runs to 16 residues. The CDR3 region is CASSQAPTASGNTIYF. The CDR3 DNA reads as TGTGCCAGCAGCCAAGCCCCGACAGCCTCTGGAAACACCATATATTTT.

The chain employs TRBV6-5 and TRBJ2-5; maybe TRBD2 (5 bases). Gene TRBJ2-7 matches the end of the DNA better, so the J call may be wrong. This CDR3 is 14 amino acids long. Per the germline V gene, CDR1 is MNHEY and CDR2 is SVGAGI. CDR3 nucleotide sequence: TGTGCCAGCAGGCGACTAACCAGCTCCTACGAGCAGTACTTC. Amino acid sequence: CASRRLTSSYEQYF.

The CDR3: CASSARLAPGDEQFF. The CDR3 nucleotides read TGTGCCAGCAGCGCTCGACTAGCCCCTGGGGATGAGCAGTTCTTC. The chain combines TRBV7-3 with TRBJ2-1; 7 nucleotides align to TRBD2. The CDR3 is 15 amino acids. Germline-derived CDR1 and CDR2 are SGHTA and FQGTGA. With 5 bases clipped from V and 8 bases from J, the junction kept 12 bases outside the gene matches. The variable domain in full, with the rest retrieved from reference TRBV7-3 and TRBJ2-1, is GAGVSQTPSNKVTEKGKYVELRCDPISGHTALYWYRQSLGQGPEFLIYFQGTGAADDSGLPNDRFFAVRPEGSVSTLKIQRTERGDSAVYLCASSARLAPGDEQFFGPGTRLTVL.

The chain is built from TRBV6-1 and TRBJ2-5; tentatively, D is TRBD2 (6 bases). TRBJ2-7 explains the end of the DNA better; the J call may be wrong. The CDR3 has 15 residues. CDR1 MNHNS and CDR2 SASEGT come from the germline V gene. DNA of the CDR3: TGTGCCAGCAGTGAAATAGGAGGGAGTAAGCACGAGCAGTACTTC. Protein: CASSEIGGSKHEQYF.

This chain links TRBV11-2 with TRBJ2-7; 9 bases fit TRBD2. The CDR3 runs 15 residues. V was pared by 7 bases and J by 2 bases, with 9 bases of the junction left unmatched. From germline, CDR1 is SGHAT and CDR2 FQNNGV. The CDR3 bases are TGTGCCAGCAATAGGGTCGGCGGGAGGGCCTACGAGCAGTACTTC. Protein: CASNRVGGRAYEQYF.

This chain links TRBV5-6 with TRBJ1-2, with 7 positions matching TRBD1. V was pared by 4 bases and J by 4 bases, with 10 bases of the junction left unmatched. Germline V CDR1 and CDR2: SGHDT, YYEEEE. This CDR3 is built from 15 residues. CDR3 in amino acids: CASSGETGSVYGYTF. The CDR3 coding sequence is TGTGCCAGCAGCGGGGAGACAGGGTCAGTCTATGGCTACACCTTC.

This chain uses TRBV2 with TRBJ1-1; D is ambiguous. CDR3 length: 13 residues. Between the trimmed V and J ends, which lost 5 bases and 5 bases, there was a span of 12 bases. Germline V gene data show CDR1 as SNHLY and CDR2 as FYNNEI. The CDR3 DNA sequence: TGTGCCAGCAGTTCCGACCCGGGGACTGAAGCTTTCTTT. This gives the protein CASSSDPGTEAFF.

Regarding this clone: This same CDR3 is encoded by further DNA sequences in the sample. J is TRBJ2-7 and V is TRBV5-6, with TRBD1 matching 7 bases. Germline V gene data show CDR1 as SGHDT and CDR2 as YYEEEE. This CDR3 has 13 residues. The ends lost 4 bases at V and 2 bases at J; junction bases unmatched: 3. This CDR3 reads CASSDDRAYEQYF. CDR3 sequence (DNA): TGTGCCAGCAGCGACGACAGGGCCTACGAGCAGTACTTC. The variable domain in full, completed from reference TRBV5-6 and TRBJ2-7, reads DAGVTQSPTHLIKTRGQQVTLRCSPKSGHDTVSWYQQALGQGPQFIFQYYEEEERQRGNFPDRFSGHQFPNYSSELNVNALLLGDSALYLCASSDDRAYEQYFGPGTRLTVT.

The table lists this clone with a count of one. This rearrangement joins TRBV14 to TRBJ1-1; 7 nucleotides line up with TRBD1. The germline gives CDR1 SGHDN, CDR2 FVKESK. The V gene end was trimmed by 2 bases and the J gene end by 1 base; junction bases not matched to a gene: 4. There are 15 residues in the CDR3. As DNA, the CDR3 is TGTGCCAGCAGCCAACGGACAGGATGGAACACTGAAGCTTTCTTT. Residues: CASSQRTGWNTEAFF.

The table lists this clone with a count of one. The gene calls are TRBV6-6 and TRBJ2-5; 13 bases are shared with TRBD2. The germline CDR1 and CDR2 sequences are MNHNY and SVGAGI (reference sequence). Germline trimming cut 2 bases from V and 1 base from J; bases unmatched to any gene: 1. The CDR3 contains 16 residues. The CDR3 sequence is CASSYGTSGIQETQYF. The CDR3 DNA is TGTGCCAGCAGTTACGGGACTAGCGGGATCCAAGAGACCCAGTACTTC.

The DNA of the CDR3 is TGTGCCAGCAGTGCCGTCGACAGGGGTCACGAGCAGTACTTC. Translating gives CASSAVDRGHEQYF. J is TRBJ2-5 and V is TRBV6-5, with 8 bases lining up with TRBD1. The J call is in doubt because the DNA end fits TRBJ2-7 better. Germline CDR1 MNHEY, CDR2 SVGAGI. The CDR3 consists of 14 residues.

Only a few counts were recorded for this clone. The chain has TRBV9 and TRBJ2-1; TRBD2 agrees at 10 bases. Germline lookup yields CDR1 SGDLS and CDR2 YYNGEE. J was trimmed by 4 bases and V by 3 bases; bases with no gene match: 4. The CDR3 has 15 amino acids. The CDR3 here is CASSGPTSGYNEQFF. In DNA form, the CDR3 reads TGTGCCAGCAGCGGCCCGACTAGCGGGTACAATGAGCAGTTCTTC. Full variable domain (remainder filled in from reference TRBV9 and TRBJ2-1): DSGVTQTPKHLITATGQRVTLRCSPRSGDLSVYWYQQSLDQGLQFLIQYYNGEERAKGNILERFSAQQFPDLHSELNLSSLELGDSALYFCASSGPTSGYNEQFFGPGTRLTVL.

This chain connects TRBV2 to TRBJ2-3; 12 nucleotides match TRBD2. With 4 bases clipped from V and 0 bases from J, the junction kept 2 bases outside the gene matches. The germline V gene has CDR1 SNHLY and CDR2 FYNNEI. There are 16 residues in the CDR3. In DNA, the CDR3 is TGTGCCAGCAGTGTAGGACTAGCGGGGAGCACAGATACGCAGTATTTT. Encoded protein: CASSVGLAGSTDTQYF.

This clone was counted a few times. The chain joins TRBV21-1 to TRBJ1-5. TRBV21-1 is designated a pseudogene. There are 19 residues in the CDR3. The DNA for the CDR3 is TGTGCCAGCAGCAAATTCGAGGGCCGCCCGGCCTATAGCAATCAGCCCCAGCATTTT. Translation: CASSKFEGRPAYSNQPQHF.

With regard to this clone: The same CDR3 can be traced to other DNA sequences in this sample. The chain employs TRBV4-1 and TRBJ2-7, with 7 bases identical to TRBD1. Losses at the gene ends were 1 base for V and 3 bases for J; bases not matched to a gene: 0. The CDR3 consists of 13 residues. Germline values: CDR1 MGHRA, CDR2 YSYEKL. The CDR3 is CASSQGTGYEQYF. CDR3 DNA sequence: TGCGCCAGCAGCCAAGGGACAGGCTACGAGCAGTACTTC.

Concerning this clone: The junction departs from the called germline gene at one end, perhaps through a read error. This specimen includes other DNA sequences encoding the same CDR3. V and J are TRBV11-3 and TRBJ2-7; 14 nucleotides match TRBD2. This CDR3 contains 16 residues. CDR1 and CDR2 from the germline V gene are SGHNT and YENEEA. The CDR3 is CASSLDLGLAGVEQYF. The CDR3 DNA sequence: TGCGCCAGCAGCTTAGATCTGGGACTAGCGGGAGTCGAGCAGTACTTC.

The V and J genes are TRBV29-1 and TRBJ2-1; possibly TRBD1 for D (5 bases). The V gene's germline CDR1 is SQVTM and CDR2 ANQGSEA. The CDR3 sequence is 19 residues long. V gave up 5 bases and J gave up 0 bases, with 26 bases separating them. CDR3 nucleotides: TGCAGCGTTCGGAAAGGGGTGTTCCAGGAGTTTAGCTCCTACAATGAGCAGTTCTTC. Encoded protein: CSVRKGVFQEFSSYNEQFF.

This chain connects TRBV25-1 to TRBJ1-1; D unclear. Per the germline V gene, CDR1 is MGHDK and CDR2 is SYGVNS. The V end was cut by 1 base, the J end by 1 base, with 10 bases between. CDR3 length: 15 amino acids. The CDR3: CASSESRGSNTEAFF. The CDR3 region has the DNA TGTGCCAGCAGTGAATCACGGGGTTCGAACACTGAAGCTTTCTTT.

This clone was picked up a small number of times. The chain is built from TRBV5-1 and TRBJ2-7; D is possibly TRBD1 (5 bases). The CDR3 runs to 14 residues. V gave up 4 bases and J gave up 0 bases, with 11 bases separating them. CDR1 is SGHRS, CDR2 YFSETQ, per germline. The CDR3 DNA follows: TGCGCCAGCAGCCCTGACAGCAGCTCCTACGAGCAGTACTTC. Translating gives CASSPDSSSYEQYF.

The genes are TRBV5-1 and TRBJ2-7; 10 nucleotides match TRBD1. Germline CDR1 is SGHRS and CDR2 is YFSETQ. This CDR3 contains 14 residues. V was clipped by 4 bases and J by 3 bases; unmatched bases: 4. CDR3 region: CASSVRTGGYEQYF. The CDR3 bases are TGCGCCAGCAGCGTTCGGACAGGGGGCTACGAGCAGTACTTC.